This is a list of T cell receptor beta chains from one sample in a study of blood T cell repertoires in COVID-19. Sequencing used immunoSEQ multiplex PCR; TCRdb keeps in-frame clones, though not all of them. The repertoire includes over 250,000 clones, under 90% of them detected once, and 1.5% to 2% sits in the top ten. Sequences were obtained from PBMCs or T cells enriched from blood (not recorded which). The receptors here all came from a woman aged 60 to 75 who had recovered from COVID-19. Both conserved end residues are part of each CDR3. Fields, in order: V gene, J gene, clone size, CDR3 protein. Clone sizes are given selectively: once, few, many, or a class where the clone is expanded.

TRBV28	TRBJ2-3	.	CASSSPGLVAKDTQYF
TRBV18	TRBJ2-7	.	CASSPREGSYEQYF
TRBV7-2	TRBJ2-1	.	CASSSIAGGHNEQFF
TRBV18	TRBJ2-1	.	CASSPGAENNEQFF
TRBV28	TRBJ2-2	.	CASSSPGNTGELFF
TRBV19	TRBJ1-6	.	CASGPDNSPLHF
TRBV10-3	TRBJ1-1	.	CAISEPGHTEAFF
TRBV5-4	TRBJ1-2	once	CASSLPGQGANYGYTF
TRBV27	TRBJ1-5	.	CASSLSGGQPQHF
TRBV28	TRBJ2-2	.	CASSTGLNTGELFF
TRBV7-9	TRBJ2-5	.	CASSLDFSGQETQYF
TRBV11-2	TRBJ2-7	once	CASSLVRIAGASYEQYF
TRBV5-1	TRBJ1-4	few	CASSETGTGVREKLFF
TRBV6-5	TRBJ2-2	.	CASLNSGTGSRELFF
TRBV5-1	TRBJ2-7	once	CASSPGGTGVNEQYF
TRBV10-2	TRBJ2-5	.	CASSGTGGSQATQYF
TRBV7-6	TRBJ1-4	.	CASSLDRGQDEKLFF
TRBV7-9	TRBJ2-7	.	CASSFVGRGTYEQYF
TRBV5-1	TRBJ2-5	.	CASSFTPGETQYF
TRBV28	TRBJ1-2	.	CASTSPRRRANYGYTF
TRBV18	TRBJ2-2	.	CASSPTSANTGELFF
TRBV20-1	TRBJ2-2	.	CSASPGLAGAANTGELFF
TRBV5-1	TRBJ1-1	.	CASSSAGSGSTEAFF
TRBV3-1/TRBV3-2	TRBJ2-7	.	CASSQDRGYWDYEQYF
TRBV29-1	TRBJ1-4	.	CSVVSGDEKLFF
TRBV5-1	TRBJ2-1	.	CASSLEGSGGPREQFF
TRBV5-1	TRBJ1-2	.	CASSLGGDTDRYTF
TRBV11-2	TRBJ1-3	.	CASSLVEGARGNTIYF
TRBV28	TRBJ1-4	.	CASSSGQGGRRLFF